In its sample, the clone carrying this T cell receptor (beta chain) was seen many times. This sample is drawn from a study of T cells in Graves' hyperthyroidism and ophthalmopathy. Amplification of TCR beta CDR3 regions was performed using RNA transcripts as template. HTBI primers were employed in a first-round RT-PCR of the TCR CDR3. TCRdb redid the calling of the multiplex PCR reads with MiXCR, one entry per CDR3 protein. The sample comprises 700,000 or so distinct CDR3 sequences, 16% of which are singletons, and over 7.5% rests with the top ten. Material: blood. The clonotype was recovered from a man younger than 35 with Graves' hyperthyroidism.

The CDR3 DNA reads TGTGCCAGCTCACCACCGTGGGGGGAGCAAGAGACCCAGTACTTC. Translation: CASSPPWGEQETQYF. V gene TRBV18 combines with J gene TRBJ2-5; tentative D call: TRBD2 (6 bases). V lost 0 bases and J 2 bases, leaving 10 bases between the germline ends. Germline loops: CDR1 KGHSH, CDR2 LQKENI. The CDR3 runs 15 residues.